The clone carrying this T cell receptor beta chain appeared many times. Its target is unknown. These data are taken from a study of T cells in Graves' hyperthyroidism and ophthalmopathy. Trimming took 3 bases from V and 1 from J, leaving 7 bases between them. In germline, CDR1 is DFQATT, CDR2 SNEGSKA (reference sequence). The CDR3 contains 13 residues. Study-wide results and caveats: The majority of expanded thyroid clonotypes above 0.001 also appeared in blood.

RNA transcripts gave rise to amplified TCR beta CDR3 regions. First-round RT-PCR of the TCR CDR3 relied on the HTBI primer set. TCRdb called the multiplex PCR reads again in MiXCR, with one record for every CDR3 protein. Of about 300,000 distinct CDR3 sequences listed, roughly 19% are singletons. The V gene is TRBV20-1, the J gene TRBJ1-5; D is ambiguous. The receptor was derived from a man in his fifties with Graves' ophthalmopathy. Sequenced: blood. Here the CDR3 DNA reads TGCAGTGCTAGCCCGGGGAGCAATCAGCCCCAGCATTTT. Encoded protein: CSASPGSNQPQHF.